The 26 T cell receptor beta chains listed next were all sequenced from one sample in a study of blood T cell repertoires in COVID-19. The repertoire was sequenced with immunoSEQ multiplex PCR; TCRdb's copy has only in-frame clones and lacks some. Of tens of thousands of clones detected, around 88% appear once; the ten largest clones hold around 20%. Sequencing used peripheral blood. The receptors were sampled from a woman of 80 years or more with acute or convalescent COVID-19.

This chain links TRBV6-2 or TRBV6-3 with TRBJ1-5; D ambiguous. Between the trimmed V and J ends, which lost 5 bases and 3 bases, there was a span of 17 bases. CDR1 is MNHEY and CDR2 is SVGEGT in the germline V gene. This CDR3 comprises 16 residues. The CDR3 loop reads CASSLGLALNNQPQHF. The CDR3 DNA is TGTGCCAGCAGTCTGGGCTTGGCGTTAAACAATCAGCCCCAGCATTTT.

This chain uses TRBV7-2 with TRBJ1-2, with TRBD1 identical over 9 bases. CDR1 SGHTA and CDR2 FQGNSA come from the germline V gene. CDR3 length equals 17 residues. V lost 7 bases to trimming and J lost 6 bases; unmatched junction nucleotides: 18. CDR3 bases: TGTGCCAGCACCGTGGGCAGCCTCGCGACAGGGGGACATGGCTACACCTTC. This sequence encodes CASTVGSLATGGHGYTF.

The chain is built from TRBV27 and TRBJ1-1; 8 positions match TRBD1. J lost 5 bases, V lost 5 bases, and 10 bases had no gene match. Germline V lookup: CDR1 MNHEY, CDR2 SMNVEV (reference sequence). The CDR3 has 15 amino acids. CDR3 DNA sequence: TGTGCCAGCAGTACCAATCGACAGGGGCTGACTGAAGCTTTCTTT. It is translated as CASSTNRQGLTEAFF.

The chain couples TRBV18 to TRBJ1-5; 9 bases fit TRBD1. J lost 4 bases, V lost 1 base, and 2 bases had no gene match. The CDR3 loop spans 15 amino acids. Germline assignment: CDR1 KGHSH and CDR2 LQKENI. CDR3 bases: TGTGCCAGCTCACCACAACAGGGGGCTAATCAGCCCCAGCATTTT. It is translated as CASSPQQGANQPQHF.

The chain couples TRBV27 to TRBJ2-7; a weak D match, TRBD2 (6 bases). Germline V gives CDR1 MNHEY, CDR2 SMNVEV (reference sequence). V dropped 5 bases and J dropped 0 bases, with 11 bases sitting between them. This CDR3 spans 14 amino acids. CDR3 nucleotides: TGTGCCAGCAGTCCAAGACTAGTCTCCTACGAGCAGTACTTC. It translates to CASSPRLVSYEQYF.

The sample holds a few counts of this clone. The chain recombines TRBV28 with TRBJ1-5; tentative D call: TRBD1 (6 bases). Between the trimmed V and J ends, which lost 3 bases and 4 bases, there was a span of 7 bases. The CDR3 totals 13 residues. From germline, CDR1 is MDHEN and CDR2 SYDVKM. The CDR3 here is CASSFQGNQPQHF. The CDR3 nucleotides read TGTGCCAGCAGTTTTCAGGGGAATCAGCCCCAGCATTTT.

This clone is a singleton in its sample. The V and J genes are TRBV7-2 and TRBJ1-2; D may be TRBD1 (5 bases). This CDR3 comprises 14 residues. Germline V gene lookup returns CDR1 SGHTA and CDR2 FQGNSA. V was cut by 6 bases and J by 8 bases, with 19 bases left in between. The CDR3 reads CASSSAGGVKGYTF. The CDR3 coding sequence is TGTGCCAGCAGTTCCGCCGGGGGGGTTAAAGGCTACACCTTC.

This clone was seen a handful of times. This chain connects TRBV4-1 to TRBJ1-2, with 7 bases fitting TRBD1. Trimming at V came to 10 bases and at J to 2 bases, leaving 4 bases not matched to a gene. The CDR3 extends over 12 amino acids. The germline gives CDR1 MGHRA, CDR2 YSYEKL. The chain's CDR3 is CATWDSNYGYTF. The CDR3 DNA reads TGCGCCACTTGGGACAGCAACTATGGCTACACCTTC.

The chain recombines TRBV5-5 with TRBJ1-4; 7 nucleotides align to TRBD1. Germline CDR1 is SGHKS and CDR2 is YYEKEE (reference sequence). V was pared by 4 bases and J by 5 bases, with 8 bases of the junction left unmatched. The CDR3 extends over 15 amino acids. CDR3 in DNA: TGTGCCAGCAGCCCCCCAGGGGGTCAGAATGAAAAACTGTTTTTT. Translating gives CASSPPGGQNEKLFF. Full variable domain (outside the CDR3, taken from reference TRBV5-5 and TRBJ1-4): DAGVTQSPTHLIKTRGQQVTLRCSPISGHKSVSWYQQVLGQGPQFIFQYYEKEERGRGNFPDRFSARQFPNYSSELNVNALLLGDSALYLCASSPPGGQNEKLFFGSGTQLSVL.

This clone was seen only once. J is TRBJ2-1 and V is TRBV29-1; D is unresolved. Germline CDR1 and CDR2: SQVTM and ANQGSEA. The CDR3 sequence is 11 residues long. Trimming pared 7 bases from V and 8 bases from J, leaving 12 bases between. CDR3 coding DNA: TGCAGCGGGGGTTTAGCCGATGAGCAGTTCTTC. This sequence encodes CSGGLADEQFF.

J is TRBJ1-1 and V is TRBV6-2 or TRBV6-3, with TRBD1 identical over 9 bases. The germline gives CDR1 MNHEY, CDR2 SVGEGT. The CDR3 spans 15 residues. J was trimmed by 3 bases and V by 4 bases; bases with no gene match: 6. CDR3 nucleotide sequence: TGTGCCAGCAGTTCACCCGGGGACAGGGACACTGAAGCTTTCTTT. Amino acid sequence: CASSSPGDRDTEAFF.

This rearrangement joins TRBV5-4 to TRBJ2-1; 8 bases line up with TRBD1. V gave up 4 bases and J gave up 5 bases; unmatched junction bases: 5. Per germline, CDR1 SGHNT and CDR2 YYREEE (reference sequence). The CDR3 has 14 amino acids. For the CDR3, the DNA is TGTGCCAGCAGCGCGGGACAGGTTAACAATGAGCAGTTCTTC. Its protein is CASSAGQVNNEQFF.

V gene TRBV25-1 combines with J gene TRBJ2-2; 7 bases fit TRBD2. Germline loops: CDR1 MGHDK, CDR2 SYGVNS. The trim removed 7 bases at V and 0 bases at J, leaving 5 bases unmatched. This CDR3 has 15 residues. The CDR3 protein is CASNRAGANTGELFF. DNA for the CDR3: TGTGCCAGCAACCGGGCGGGGGCGAACACCGGGGAGCTGTTTTTT.

V and J are TRBV28 and TRBJ1-2; TRBD1 agrees at 10 bases. Germline CDR1 reads MDHEN; CDR2 reads SYDVKM. The CDR3 is 14 residues long. V was clipped by 10 bases and J by 3 bases; unmatched bases: 8. CDR3 sequence: CATPAGQGDYGYTF. DNA of the CDR3: TGTGCCACCCCAGCCGGACAGGGGGACTATGGCTACACCTTC.

In its sample, this clone was seen once. V and J are TRBV4-1 and TRBJ2-2; perhaps TRBD2 as D (5 bases). This CDR3 has 14 amino acids. V was cut by 0 bases and J by 8 bases, with 10 bases left in between. From germline, CDR1 is MGHRA and CDR2 YSYEKL. CDR3 sequence reads: CASSQDQEAGELFF. The CDR3 region has the DNA TGCGCCAGCAGCCAAGACCAGGAGGCTGGGGAGCTGTTTTTT.

Comments on this clone: Other DNA sequences in this sample translate to the same CDR3. V is TRBV5-1 and J is TRBJ2-5; 7 bases fit TRBD2. This CDR3 region has 15 residues. CDR1 and CDR2 (germline): SGHRS, YFSETQ. The trim removed 4 bases at V and 5 bases at J, leaving 11 bases unmatched. The CDR3 is CASSPSGTGGETQYF. The CDR3 region has the DNA TGCGCCAGCAGCCCCTCCGGGACCGGGGGGGAGACCCAGTACTTC. Full variable domain (missing parts from reference TRBV5-1 and TRBJ2-5): KAGVTQTPRYLIKTRGQQVTLSCSPISGHRSVSWYQQTPGQGLQFLFEYFSETQRNKGNFPGRFSGRQFSNSRSEMNVSTLELGDSALYLCASSPSGTGGETQYFGPGTRLLVL.

The rearrangement links TRBV28 to TRBJ1-5, with D tentatively TRBD1 (6 bases). Trimming removed 10 bases from V and 1 base from J, with 8 bases in between. CDR1 and CDR2 (germline): MDHEN, SYDVKM. The CDR3 is 12 amino acids. CDR3 coding DNA: TGTGCCACCACAGGGAGCAATCAGCCCCAGCATTTT. Translating gives CATTGSNQPQHF.

The chain is built from TRBV11-2 and TRBJ1-1; possibly TRBD1 for D (6 bases). Trimming cost V 1 base and J 5 bases, with 11 bases left between them. Germline lookup yields CDR1 SGHAT and CDR2 FQNNGV. The CDR3 extends over 14 amino acids. The CDR3 loop reads CASSLGQGSTEAFF. As DNA, the CDR3 is TGTGCCAGCAGCTTAGGTCAGGGGAGTACTGAAGCTTTCTTT.

V and J are TRBV19 and TRBJ1-5, with D hard to call. The V gene lost 6 bases and the J gene lost 4 bases, with 19 bases spanning the gap. CDR3 length: 16 residues. Germline V gene data show CDR1 as LNHDA and CDR2 as SQIVND (reference sequence). CDR3 bases: TGTGCCAGTAGCGTTAGTCAGGTTCAAATTAATCAGCCCCAGCATTTT. Residues: CASSVSQVQINQPQHF.

The V call is TRBV3-1 (or the pseudogene TRBV3-2), the J call TRBJ2-1, with TRBD2 matching over 10 bases. The germline V gene encodes CDR1 LGHDT and CDR2 YNNKEL (reference sequence). Losses at the gene ends were 3 bases for V and 8 bases for J; bases not matched to a gene: 13. The CDR3 has 17 residues. CDR3 region: CASSQDPSGGAEYEQFF. The CDR3 DNA follows: TGTGCCAGCAGCCAGGACCCCAGCGGGGGGGCCGAGTATGAGCAGTTCTTC.

About this clone: At one end, the junction sequence differs from germline, possibly due to a read error. The rearrangement joins TRBV6-5 to TRBJ1-4, with a weak D call TRBD1 (6 bases). The CDR3 is made up of 15 amino acids. Germline V CDR1 and CDR2: MNHEY, SVGAGI. CDR3 amino acids: CRRGGRGTNKEKLFF. The CDR3 DNA sequence: TGCCGTCGAGGGGGGAGGGGGACCAATAAGGAAAAACTGTTTTTT.

The chain employs TRBV18 and TRBJ2-7; 11 bases are shared with TRBD1. The CDR3 consists of 15 residues. The V segment lost 4 bases and the J segment 6 bases; nucleotides outside the gene matches: 8. The germline V gene has CDR1 KGHSH and CDR2 LQKENI. This CDR3 reads CASSLYIGTGGEQYF. The DNA of the CDR3 is TGTGCCAGCTCACTATACATTGGGACAGGGGGCGAGCAGTACTTC.

V is TRBV28 and J is TRBJ1-2; 10 bases are a match to TRBD1. With V trimmed by 4 bases and J by 5 bases, 7 bases remained unmatched. The CDR3 runs to 15 residues. Germline V gene data show CDR1 as MDHEN and CDR2 as SYDVKM. CDR3 bases: TGTGCCAGCAGTTCGGGACAGGGGCAGCAATATGGCTACACCTTC. It is translated as CASSSGQGQQYGYTF.

This chain uses TRBV27 with TRBJ2-3, with 9 bases lining up with TRBD2. Per germline, CDR1 MNHEY and CDR2 SMNVEV (reference sequence). Germline trimming cut 3 bases from V and 3 bases from J; bases unmatched to any gene: 10. This CDR3 contains 17 residues. The CDR3 DNA reads TGTGCCAGCAGTTTGACTAGCGGACGAGTTGTGACAGATACGCAGTATTTT. It translates to CASSLTSGRVVTDTQYF.

The V and J genes are TRBV10-3 and TRBJ2-7; TRBD2 matches 7 bases. The CDR3 spans 13 residues. Germline loops: CDR1 ENHRY, CDR2 SYGVKD. CDR3 DNA sequence: TGTGCGGGCAGTAGGGAGGGATCCTACGAGCAGTACTTC. This translates into CAGSREGSYEQYF.

The rearrangement uses TRBV15 and TRBJ2-3, with 10 bases fitting TRBD2. The junction had 4 bases not matched to a gene; V was cut back by 0 bases and J by 1 base. CDR1 LNHNV and CDR2 YYDKDF come from the germline V gene (reference sequence). This CDR3 is built from 17 residues. The CDR3 here is CATSRDSGTSGTDTQYF. CDR3 sequence (DNA): TGTGCCACCAGCAGAGATTCGGGGACTAGCGGCACAGATACGCAGTATTTT.